Listed below are T cell receptor beta chains from one sample, sequenced in a study of blood T cell repertoires in COVID-19. TCRdb's copy holds only in-frame clones and misses some; the assay was immunoSEQ multiplex PCR. The sample includes about 160,000 clones, over 70% of them seen just once. Sequencing input: peripheral blood. These receptors all come from a man of 80 years or more with acute or convalescent COVID-19. CDR3s include the opening cysteine and the closing phenylalanine or tryptophan. The D gene is left open where the match is weak. Not all rows give a size; the values are once, few, many and, for expanded clones, a class.

abundance: .; j_gene: TRBJ1-4; v_gene: TRBV7-9; d_gene: .; CDR3nt: TGTGCCAGCAGCTTAGCAGGGGGATCTAATGAAAAACTGTTTTTT; CDR3aa: CASSLAGGSNEKLFF
abundance: .; j_gene: TRBJ2-2; v_gene: TRBV5-1; d_gene: .; CDR3nt: TGCGCCAGCAGCTTGCAGTCGACAGGTACCGGGGAGCTGTTTTTT; CDR3aa: CASSLQSTGTGELFF
abundance: once; j_gene: TRBJ1-4; v_gene: TRBV4-2; d_gene: TRBD1; CDR3nt: TGTGCCAGCAGCCAAGACCCACAGGGACAGAAGGGGGAAAAACTGTTTTTT; CDR3aa: CASSQDPQGQKGEKLFF
abundance: once; j_gene: TRBJ2-1; v_gene: TRBV5-1; d_gene: .; CDR3nt: TGCGCCAGCAATCCGGGTCAGGGAAAGGGTGAGCAGTTCTTC; CDR3aa: CASNPGQGKGEQFF
abundance: .; j_gene: TRBJ1-5; v_gene: TRBV19; d_gene: .; CDR3nt: TGTGCCAGTAGTCTAAAGACAGGACCTCAGCCCCAGCATTTT; CDR3aa: CASSLKTGPQPQHF
abundance: .; j_gene: TRBJ1-2; v_gene: TRBV5-8; d_gene: .; CDR3nt: TGTGCCAGCAGCGTCCACAGGGTTGAAACTGTCGGCTACACCTTC; CDR3aa: CASSVHRVETVGYTF
abundance: .; j_gene: TRBJ2-2; v_gene: TRBV5-1; d_gene: TRBD2; CDR3nt: TGCGCCAGCAGCTTGACTCCTAGCGGGGGAGGGACCGGGGAGCTGTTTTTT; CDR3aa: CASSLTPSGGGTGELFF
abundance: .; j_gene: TRBJ2-7; v_gene: TRBV2; d_gene: .; CDR3nt: TGTGCCAGCGAGAGCTCCTACGAGCAGTACTTC; CDR3aa: CASESSYEQYF
abundance: .; j_gene: TRBJ2-5; v_gene: TRBV7-3; d_gene: .; CDR3nt: TGTGCCAGCAGCGCAGGGACATCGGAGACCCAGTACTTC; CDR3aa: CASSAGTSETQYF
abundance: .; j_gene: TRBJ2-1; v_gene: TRBV19; d_gene: TRBD2; CDR3nt: TGTGCCAGTACCACCTCAGCGGGAGACTCCTACAATGAGCAGTTCTTC; CDR3aa: CASTTSAGDSYNEQFF
abundance: .; j_gene: TRBJ2-1; v_gene: TRBV7-9; d_gene: .; CDR3nt: TGTGCCAGCAGCTTAGGGGGGCGATTTGGGAATGAGCAGTTCTTC; CDR3aa: CASSLGGRFGNEQFF
abundance: .; j_gene: TRBJ1-6; v_gene: TRBV3-1/TRBV3-2; d_gene: .; CDR3nt: TGTGCCAGCACCCGCAGTTTGGCCTATAATTCACCCCTCCACTTT; CDR3aa: CASTRSLAYNSPLHF
abundance: .; j_gene: TRBJ2-7; v_gene: TRBV3-1/TRBV3-2; d_gene: TRBD1; CDR3nt: TGTGCCAGCAGCCAAGATCCCGGGACAGCCACCTACGAGCAGTACTTC; CDR3aa: CASSQDPGTATYEQYF
abundance: .; j_gene: TRBJ2-7; v_gene: TRBV7-4; d_gene: TRBD1; CDR3nt: TGTGCCAGCAGCTTCCGGGACAGGCAGTACGAGCAGTACTTC; CDR3aa: CASSFRDRQYEQYF
abundance: .; j_gene: TRBJ2-3; v_gene: TRBV5-1; d_gene: TRBD2; CDR3nt: TGCGCCAGCAGGTCCGGGACTAGCGGGAGCACAGATACGCAGTATTTT; CDR3aa: CASRSGTSGSTDTQYF
abundance: .; j_gene: TRBJ2-1; v_gene: TRBV5-1; d_gene: TRBD2; CDR3nt: TGCGCCAGCAGCCCCGGGACTAGCAATGAGCAGTTCTTC; CDR3aa: CASSPGTSNEQFF
abundance: .; j_gene: TRBJ1-4; v_gene: TRBV20-1; d_gene: .; CDR3nt: TGCAGTGCTACCGGAGGTGAAAAACTGTTTTTT; CDR3aa: CSATGGEKLFF
abundance: .; j_gene: TRBJ2-5; v_gene: TRBV4-1; d_gene: .; CDR3nt: TGCGCCAGCAGCCAAGAGGACAGACAAGAGACCCAGTACTTC; CDR3aa: CASSQEDRQETQYF
abundance: .; j_gene: TRBJ1-1; v_gene: TRBV7-9; d_gene: TRBD1; CDR3nt: TGTGCCAGCAGCTTAGGGGACAGGGGGCCCAACACTGAAGCTTTCTTT; CDR3aa: CASSLGDRGPNTEAFF
abundance: .; j_gene: TRBJ2-5; v_gene: TRBV19; d_gene: TRBD1; CDR3nt: TGTGCCAGTAGTGGGACAGGTCAAGAGACCCAGTACTTC; CDR3aa: CASSGTGQETQYF
abundance: .; j_gene: TRBJ1-1; v_gene: TRBV7-2; d_gene: .; CDR3nt: TGTGCCAGCAGCCTTAGTGGGCGGGTGAACACTGAAGCTTTCTTT; CDR3aa: CASSLSGRVNTEAFF
abundance: .; j_gene: TRBJ2-2; v_gene: TRBV5-1; d_gene: .; CDR3nt: TGCGCCAGCAGCGTGGGGTCCCTTGCGGCCGGGGAGCTGTTTTTT; CDR3aa: CASSVGSLAAGELFF
abundance: .; j_gene: TRBJ2-3; v_gene: TRBV9; d_gene: TRBD2; CDR3nt: TGTGCCAGCAGCGTCCCTGGCCGCTGCGGGAGGGCCGCAGATACGCAGTATTTT; CDR3aa: CASSVPGRCGRAADTQYF
abundance: .; j_gene: TRBJ2-1; v_gene: TRBV19; d_gene: .; CDR3nt: TGTGCCAGTAGGGACGCGGGCGATGAGCAGTTCTTC; CDR3aa: CASRDAGDEQFF
abundance: .; j_gene: TRBJ2-1; v_gene: TRBV28; d_gene: TRBD2; CDR3nt: TGTGCCAGCAGTGCAATAGCGGGAGGGATCAATGAGCAGTTCTTC; CDR3aa: CASSAIAGGINEQFF
abundance: .; j_gene: TRBJ2-2; v_gene: TRBV5-1; d_gene: TRBD1; CDR3nt: TGCGCCAGCAGCTTGGACAGGGGAGCCACCGGGGAGCTGTTTTTT; CDR3aa: CASSLDRGATGELFF
abundance: once; j_gene: TRBJ1-1; v_gene: TRBV5-1; d_gene: TRBD1; CDR3nt: TGCGCCAGCAGCTTGGATCCAGGGGGGAGCACTGAAGCTTTCTTT; CDR3aa: CASSLDPGGSTEAFF
abundance: .; j_gene: TRBJ1-6; v_gene: TRBV9; d_gene: .; CDR3nt: TGTGCCAGCAGCGTAGGTCCGGGGGTGAATTCACCCCTCCACTTT; CDR3aa: CASSVGPGVNSPLHF
abundance: .; j_gene: TRBJ1-2; v_gene: TRBV19; d_gene: TRBD1; CDR3nt: TGTGCCAGTAGTATAGGCGGACAGGCATCCAACTATGGCTACACCTTC; CDR3aa: CASSIGGQASNYGYTF
abundance: few; j_gene: TRBJ2-2; v_gene: TRBV19; d_gene: .; CDR3nt: TGTGCCAGTAAAACCCTCGCCGGGGCCGGGGAGCTGTTTTTT; CDR3aa: CASKTLAGAGELFF
abundance: .; j_gene: TRBJ2-3; v_gene: TRBV5-1; d_gene: TRBD2; CDR3nt: TGCGCCAGCAGCTTAACTTGGACTAGCGGGACGCAACGATCTAGCACAGATACGCAGTATTTT; CDR3aa: CASSLTWTSGTQRSSTDTQYF
abundance: .; j_gene: TRBJ2-7; v_gene: TRBV28; d_gene: TRBD1; CDR3nt: TGTGCCAGCAGACTGAACGACAGGGTGGCCTACGAGCAGTACTTC; CDR3aa: CASRLNDRVAYEQYF
abundance: once; j_gene: TRBJ1-1; v_gene: TRBV5-6; d_gene: .; CDR3nt: TGTGCCAGCAGCTTGTTCGGGAACACTGAAGCTTTCTTT; CDR3aa: CASSLFGNTEAFF
abundance: .; j_gene: TRBJ2-6; v_gene: TRBV12-3/TRBV12-4; d_gene: .; CDR3nt: TGTGCCACGAGGGTGCCTGGGGCCAACGTCCTGACTTTC; CDR3aa: CATRVPGANVLTF
abundance: .; j_gene: TRBJ2-2; v_gene: TRBV13; d_gene: .; CDR3nt: TGTGCCAGCAGCCGCCGACAGACGAACACCGGGGAGCTGTTTTTT; CDR3aa: CASSRRQTNTGELFF
abundance: .; j_gene: TRBJ2-3; v_gene: TRBV4-1; d_gene: TRBD1; CDR3nt: TGCGCCAGCAGCCAAGACGGACAGGGTCATAAGTATTTT; CDR3aa: CASSQDGQGHKYF
abundance: .; j_gene: TRBJ2-3; v_gene: TRBV11-1; d_gene: TRBD1; CDR3nt: TGTGCCAGCAGCTTGGACAGGGGGGCAGATACGCAGTATTTT; CDR3aa: CASSLDRGADTQYF
abundance: .; j_gene: TRBJ1-3; v_gene: TRBV11-2; d_gene: .; CDR3nt: TGTGCCAGCAGCTTGAGTGGAAACACCATATATTTT; CDR3aa: CASSLSGNTIYF
abundance: few; j_gene: TRBJ2-3; v_gene: TRBV5-1; d_gene: TRBD2; CDR3nt: TGCGCCAGCAGCCGGGGACTAGCGGGAGGGCCTTTCACAGATACGCAGTATTTT; CDR3aa: CASSRGLAGGPFTDTQYF
abundance: .; j_gene: TRBJ2-1; v_gene: TRBV5-1; d_gene: TRBD2; CDR3nt: TGCGCCAGCAGCTTAGGTAGCGGGGGGGCGTACTACAATGAGCAGTTCTTC; CDR3aa: CASSLGSGGAYYNEQFF
abundance: .; j_gene: TRBJ2-1; v_gene: TRBV6-5; d_gene: TRBD2; CDR3nt: TGTGCCAGCAACCCGACTAGCGGAGGAAAGCAGTTCTTC; CDR3aa: CASNPTSGGKQFF
abundance: .; j_gene: TRBJ1-2; v_gene: TRBV6-5; d_gene: TRBD1; CDR3nt: TGTGCCAGCAGCCGGGACAGGGTGGGCTACACCTTC; CDR3aa: CASSRDRVGYTF
abundance: .; j_gene: TRBJ2-5; v_gene: TRBV6-5; d_gene: .; CDR3nt: TGTGCCAGCAGTTCCTTGGCAGGGAATCGAGAGACCCAGTACTTC; CDR3aa: CASSSLAGNRETQYF
abundance: .; j_gene: TRBJ1-6; v_gene: TRBV27; d_gene: .; CDR3nt: TGTGCCAGCAGTTTCGGCGGGGCGGATTCACCCCTCCACTTT; CDR3aa: CASSFGGADSPLHF